This T cell receptor beta chain was identified in a study of CD8+CD57+ T cells in acquired aplastic anemia. Those patients picked for sequencing had displayed CD8+CD57+ cell expansion on flow cytometry. Genomic DNA, the template, was used for profiling of the TCR beta VDJ and CDR3. TCRdb re-called the reads through MiXCR, storing one row per CDR3 protein. The table shows about 270,000 distinct CDR3 sequences, with 82% occurring only once. This CDR3 has 13 residues. Concerning this clonotype itself: Compared with germline, one end of the junction differs, possibly owing to a read error.

This sequence originates from a human donor with aplastic anemia. The sequenced sample consisted of sorted CD4+, CD8+, or CD8+CD57+ T cells (not recorded which) from PBMCs. This chain connects TRBV12-3 or TRBV12-4 to TRBJ1-6; D unresolved. CDR3 sequence: CASRDAANSPLHF. The CDR3 DNA reads as TGTGCCAGCAGGGACGCGGCTAATTCCCCCCTCCACTTT.